These 19 T cell receptor beta chains were sequenced from one sample in a study of identical twins. TCRdb recomputed calls from the 5' RACE reads with MiXCR, one row per CDR3 protein. Counted here are 400,000 to 500,000 distinct CDR3 sequences, around 18% occurring once; the ten biggest clones make up 12%. Specimen: naive T cells sorted from blood. Receptors originate from a man aged 45-60 years in good health.

This clonotype was detected only a few times. This chain joins TRBV7-2 and TRBJ2-7; 13 bases align to TRBD2. This CDR3 region has 13 residues. Germline V gene sequence: CDR1 SGHTA, CDR2 FQGNSA. V lost 5 bases and J lost 6; bases outside the gene matches: 1. The CDR3 region is CASSRLAGGEQYF. In nucleotides, the CDR3 is TGTGCCAGCAGCCGACTAGCGGGGGGCGAGCAGTACTTC.

V usage is TRBV4-3 and J usage is TRBJ2-7; no definite D call. Germline CDR1 LGHNA, CDR2 YSLEER. V shed 3 bases and J shed 10 bases, with 19 bases lying between them. This CDR3 comprises 14 residues. CDR3 in DNA: TGCGCCAGCAGCCAGGATGGAACCAGCCCCGATCAGTACTTC. Translated, it gives CASSQDGTSPDQYF.

This clonotype turned up a few times. The CDR3 DNA follows: TGCAGTGCTAAAACGACAGGACGATATAATTCACCCCTCCACTTT. Amino acid sequence: CSAKTTGRYNSPLHF. This chain uses TRBV20-1 with TRBJ1-6; the D gene is possibly TRBD1 (6 bases). CDR1 DFQATT and CDR2 SNEGSKA come from the germline V gene (reference sequence). Deletions cut 4 bases from V and 4 bases from J, with 14 bases between. The CDR3 is 15 amino acids.

The CDR3 region has the DNA TGTGCCAGCAGCCACATCCGTCTCCGCTCTGGGGCCAACGTCCTGACTTTC. Its protein is CASSHIRLRSGANVLTF. The V call is TRBV11-1, the J call TRBJ2-6; the D is unclear. This CDR3 comprises 17 residues. Germline V gene data show CDR1 as SGHAT and CDR2 as FQDESV (reference sequence). V was clipped by 5 bases and J by 0 bases, with 14 bases between them.

This clonotype has at least ten counts. The chain is built from TRBV5-1 and TRBJ1-4; TRBD1 aligns across 7 bases. Trimming took 1 base from V and 3 from J; bases not matched to a gene: 0. Germline CDR1 SGHRS, CDR2 YFSETQ. This CDR3 spans 14 amino acids. The CDR3 bases are TGCGCCAGCAGCTTGACAGGGGCTAATGAAAAACTGTTTTTT. It translates to CASSLTGANEKLFF.

The rearrangement joins TRBV4-3 to TRBJ2-1; D uncertain. The length of the CDR3 is 15 residues. Germline V lookup: CDR1 LGHNA, CDR2 YSLEER. Trimming cost V 1 base and J 3 bases, with 10 bases left between them. In DNA, the CDR3 is TGCGCCAGCAGCCAAGTATACGGAAACTACAATGAGCAGTTCTTC. Protein: CASSQVYGNYNEQFF.

In regard to this clonotype: The junction departs from the called germline gene at one end, perhaps through a read error. This rearrangement joins TRBV6-1 to TRBJ2-7; D unclear. The CDR3 has 13 residues. Looked up from germline, CDR1 is MNHNS and CDR2 is SASEGT. CDR3 sequence (DNA): TGTCCCAGCAGTAGGGTCTCGCAGAACGAGCAGTACTTC. Translated, it gives CPSSRVSQNEQYF.

V usage is TRBV6-1 and J usage is TRBJ2-2; 13 bases align to TRBD2. J gave up 5 bases and V 7 bases, and 13 bases lay outside the gene matches. The CDR3 contains 18 residues. The V gene's germline CDR1 is MNHNS and CDR2 SASEGT. CDR3 sequence (DNA): TGTGCCAGCAAAAAAAGGACTAGCGGGAGATTGGGGACCGGGGAGCTGTTTTTT. Protein: CASKKRTSGRLGTGELFF.

This clonotype was recorded at least ten times. This chain links TRBV10-2 with TRBJ1-5, with D possibly matching TRBD1 (5 bases). Germline V CDR1 and CDR2: WSHSY, SAAADI. The V end was cut by 3 bases, the J end by 6 bases, with 12 bases between. CDR3 length equals 14 residues. The CDR3 coding sequence is TGCGCCAGCAGTGAAGGGACCCCTATTCAGCCCCAGCATTTT. Translating gives CASSEGTPIQPQHF.

This clonotype occurred many times. The chain has TRBV27 and TRBJ2-2; D unclear. CDR3 length equals 15 residues. The germline V and J ends were trimmed by 3 bases and 0 bases, with 8 bases remaining between them. The germline V gene encodes CDR1 MNHEY and CDR2 SMNVEV (reference sequence). CDR3 region: CASSLIRSNTGELFF. The CDR3 DNA reads TGTGCCAGCAGTTTGATTAGATCGAACACCGGGGAGCTGTTTTTT.

This chain joins TRBV5-1 and TRBJ2-7; the D is unclear. CDR1 and CDR2 (germline): SGHRS, YFSETQ. V was trimmed by 0 bases and J by 6 bases, leaving 10 bases between them. The CDR3 has 13 amino acids. CDR3 amino acids: CASSLAPRREQYF. In nucleotides, the CDR3 is TGCGCCAGCAGCTTGGCCCCTAGGCGCGAGCAGTACTTC.

The gene calls are TRBV6-1 and TRBJ2-5; 8 nucleotides align to TRBD2. The CDR3 has 14 residues. From germline, CDR1 is MNHNS and CDR2 SASEGT. V lost 11 bases and J lost 5; bases outside the gene matches: 13. The CDR3 region has the DNA TGTGCCGGACAGACTAGCGAGAGGGGGGAGACCCAGTACTTC. This sequence encodes CAGQTSERGETQYF.

There are many counts of this clonotype. Mismatch with germline at one junction end may stem from a read error. CDR3 loop: CASSQGQNTEAFF. Here the CDR3 DNA reads TGTGCCAGCAGCCAAGGACAGAACACTGAAGCTTTCTTT. The rearrangement uses TRBV5-1 and TRBJ1-1, with a possible D match to TRBD1 (5 bases). Germline CDR1 SGHRS, CDR2 YFSETQ. This CDR3 is built from 13 residues.

This clonotype was detected only a few times. The genes are TRBV7-2 and TRBJ2-3; TRBD2 agrees at 8 bases. Per germline, CDR1 SGHTA and CDR2 FQGNSA. CDR3 length: 15 residues. V trimming: 5 bases; J trimming: 4 bases; junction bases outside the gene matches: 8. CDR3 DNA: TGTGCCAGCAGCCAAAGCGGGAGAAGGGCAGATACGCAGTATTTT. It is translated as CASSQSGRRADTQYF.

The CDR3 coding sequence is TGTGCCAGCAGCCCCCCGGGACGGGAGGGAGCCTACAATGAGCAGTTCTTC. Translation: CASSPPGREGAYNEQFF. The chain uses TRBV9 and TRBJ2-1; 8 positions match TRBD2. J lost 2 bases, V lost 4 bases, and 11 bases had no gene match. CDR1 is SGDLS, CDR2 YYNGEE, per germline. This CDR3 comprises 17 residues.

V and J are TRBV15 and TRBJ2-3, with D perhaps TRBD1 (5 bases). The V gene lost 5 bases and the J gene lost 3 bases, with 18 bases spanning the gap. Germline V gene sequence: CDR1 LNHNV, CDR2 YYDKDF (reference sequence). The CDR3 spans 16 residues. CDR3 in DNA: TGTGCCACCAGCCGCCTCGCCAGGGAAATTACAGATACGCAGTATTTT. Amino acid sequence: CATSRLAREITDTQYF. Complete variable domain (other parts from reference TRBV15 and TRBJ2-3): DAMVIQNPRYQVTQFGKPVTLSCSQTLNHNVMYWYQQKSSQAPKLLFHYYDKDFNNEADTPDNFQSRRPNTSFCFLDIRSPGLGDTAMYLCATSRLAREITDTQYFGPGTRLTVL.

This clonotype was picked up a small number of times. The CDR3 loop is CASSLGVNRDRVSYEQYF. CDR3 DNA sequence: TGTGCCAGCAGCTTAGGGGTCAACCGGGACAGGGTCTCCTACGAGCAGTACTTC. The chain couples TRBV11-2 to TRBJ2-7; TRBD1 agrees at 9 bases. The V gene end was trimmed by 1 base and the J gene end by 0 bases; junction bases not matched to a gene: 10. Per the germline V gene, CDR1 is SGHAT and CDR2 is FQNNGV. This CDR3 region has 18 residues.

In its sample, this clonotype was seen many times. The V gene is TRBV4-2, the J gene TRBJ1-4, with no clear D. Trimming shortened V by 0 bases and J by 0 bases, and 14 bases separated the two germline ends. CDR3 length: 18 residues. Germline V gene lookup returns CDR1 LGHNA and CDR2 YNFKEQ. CDR3 amino acids: CASSQDVAGKTTNEKLFF. CDR3 bases: TGTGCCAGCAGCCAAGATGTGGCAGGCAAAACAACTAATGAAAAACTGTTTTTT.

This clonotype was counted only a few times. V gene TRBV7-3 combines with J gene TRBJ2-7; perhaps D is TRBD1 or TRBD2 (5 bases each). The CDR3 is 14 amino acids. CDR1 and CDR2 from the germline V gene are SGHTA and FQGTGA. Trimming removed 3 bases from V and 5 bases from J, with 14 bases in between. Here the CDR3 reads CASSLAGTKDEQYF. CDR3 nucleotides: TGTGCCAGCAGCTTGGCCGGGACCAAGGACGAGCAGTACTTC.